By share of the sample, the clone carrying this T cell receptor (beta chain) is medium-sized. Its antigen is unknown. Via MiXCR, TCRdb re-called the 5' RACE reads, giving one row per CDR3 protein. The table shows some 9,400 distinct CDR3 sequences, with roughly 2.8% occurring only once. Stated time point: sample taken at primary tumor resection. The record originates from a study of spatial heterogeneity in lung cancer. Whole-study results and caveats: It was found that expanded intratumoral alpha and beta TCR counts tracked tumor mutation counts.

The CDR3 covers 13 residues. The V and J ends lost 3 bases and 4 bases, in that order; junction bases with no gene match: 1. CDR1 and CDR2 from the germline V gene are SGHTA and FQGNSA. The source was lung tumor tissue, collected at surgery. The rearrangement links TRBV7-2 to TRBJ1-1; 8 nucleotides align to TRBD1. The receptor's source is a male donor with early-stage non-small cell lung cancer. CDR3: CASSFDRGTEAFF. CDR3 DNA sequence: TGTGCCAGCAGCTTCGACAGGGGCACTGAAGCTTTCTTT.